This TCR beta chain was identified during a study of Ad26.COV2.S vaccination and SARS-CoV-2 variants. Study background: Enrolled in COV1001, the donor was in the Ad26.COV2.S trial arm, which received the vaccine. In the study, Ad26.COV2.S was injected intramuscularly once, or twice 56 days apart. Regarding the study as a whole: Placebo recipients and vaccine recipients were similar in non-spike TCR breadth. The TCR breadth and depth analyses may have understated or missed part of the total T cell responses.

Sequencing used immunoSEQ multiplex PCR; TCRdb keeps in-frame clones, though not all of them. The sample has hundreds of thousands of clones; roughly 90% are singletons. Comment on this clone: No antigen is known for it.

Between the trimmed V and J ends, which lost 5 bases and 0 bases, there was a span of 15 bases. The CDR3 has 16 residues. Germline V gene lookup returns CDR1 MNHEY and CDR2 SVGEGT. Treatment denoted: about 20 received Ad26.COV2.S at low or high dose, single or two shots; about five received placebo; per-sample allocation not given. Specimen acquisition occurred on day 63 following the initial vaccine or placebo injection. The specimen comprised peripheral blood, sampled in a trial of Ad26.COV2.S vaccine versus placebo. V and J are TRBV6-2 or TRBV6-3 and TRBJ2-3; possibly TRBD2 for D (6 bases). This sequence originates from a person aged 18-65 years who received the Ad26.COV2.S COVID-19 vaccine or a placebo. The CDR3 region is CASSRLAFPSTDTQYF. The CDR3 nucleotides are TGTGCCAGCAGTCGTCTAGCGTTTCCCAGCACAGATACGCAGTATTTT.